The 19 T cell receptor beta chains below all came from one sample that was sequenced in a study of CD4+ T cells in melanoma. The repertoire was sequenced with immunoSEQ multiplex PCR; TCRdb's copy has only in-frame clones and lacks some. The profile covers over 100,000 clones, with about 90% appearing a single time and 2.5% to 3.5% taken by the ten largest. The sequenced sample was peripheral blood. Source of these receptors: a human donor with melanoma.

This rearrangement joins TRBV7-2 to TRBJ2-1; 8 positions agree with TRBD2. Germline CDR1 and CDR2: SGHTA and FQGNSA. Trimming took 1 base from V and 6 from J; bases not matched to a gene: 5. The CDR3 sequence is 15 residues long. The CDR3 is CASSLGTSIPNEQFF. Here the CDR3 DNA reads TGTGCCAGCAGCTTAGGGACTAGCATCCCCAATGAGCAGTTCTTC.

This sequence joins TRBV19 and TRBJ2-3; D is unresolved. V lost 7 bases to trimming and J lost 2 bases, with 19 bases between them. CDR1 and CDR2 from the germline V gene are LNHDA and SQIVND (reference sequence). The length of the CDR3 is 16 residues. CDR3 in amino acids: CASTPSADTSTDTQYF. CDR3 sequence (DNA): TGTGCCAGTACCCCCTCAGCCGATACCTCCACAGATACGCAGTATTTT.

This sequence joins TRBV5-5 and TRBJ1-1; D remains unclear. Between the trimmed V and J ends, which lost 0 bases and 4 bases, there was a span of 7 bases. Germline CDR1 reads SGHKS; CDR2 reads YYEKEE (reference sequence). CDR3 length equals 13 residues. In DNA form, the CDR3 reads TGTGCCAGCAGCTTGGGGGTCGGCACTGAAGCTTTCTTT. Amino acids: CASSLGVGTEAFF.

The chain combines TRBV7-2 with TRBJ1-2; D unresolved. The length of the CDR3 is 11 residues. V was trimmed by 5 bases and J by 13 bases, leaving 14 bases between them. Germline V gene data show CDR1 as SGHTA and CDR2 as FQGNSA. The CDR3 coding sequence is TGTGCCAGCAGCGCCCAGGTTGGCGGCACCTTC. It yields the protein CASSAQVGGTF.

The rearrangement links TRBV7-9 to TRBJ1-2, with TRBD1 as a possible D gene (6 bases). Trimming stripped 5 bases from V and 4 bases from J, with 11 bases between. The germline V gene has CDR1 SEHNR and CDR2 FQNEAQ (reference sequence). The CDR3 covers 13 residues. The CDR3 protein is CASSRGRGYGYTF. CDR3 sequence (DNA): TGTGCCAGCAGCCGGGGCAGGGGCTATGGCTACACCTTC.

This CDR3 is CASSSTITTGNEQFF. The CDR3, as DNA: TGTGCCAGCAGCTCGACAATTACTACGGGCAATGAGCAGTTCTTC. The chain combines TRBV7-3 with TRBJ2-1; D not resolved. Trimming cost V 4 bases and J 6 bases, with 16 bases left between them. Germline V gene data show CDR1 as SGHTA and CDR2 as FQGTGA. This CDR3 comprises 15 residues.

The chain employs TRBV5-1 and TRBJ2-2, with 12 bases that match TRBD2. The germline CDR1 and CDR2 sequences are SGHRS and YFSETQ. The CDR3 loop spans 17 amino acids. The V gene end was trimmed by 2 bases and the J gene end by 0 bases; junction bases not matched to a gene: 2. CDR3 DNA: TGCGCCAGCAGCTTCGGACTAGCGGGAACGAACACCGGGGAGCTGTTTTTT. This sequence encodes CASSFGLAGTNTGELFF.

The chain links TRBV7-3 to TRBJ2-7; 11 bases are shared with TRBD2. Germline CDR1 and CDR2: SGHTA and FQGTGA. The V gene end was trimmed by 4 bases and the J gene end by 5 bases; junction bases not matched to a gene: 7. The CDR3 runs 15 residues. CDR3 nucleotides: TGTGCCAGCAGCTCGCGACTAGCGGGGTTTCACGAGCAGTACTTC. Amino acids: CASSSRLAGFHEQYF.

This clone was observed once. J is TRBJ2-7 and V is TRBV27; 10 positions match TRBD2. The CDR3 consists of 15 residues. V lost 2 bases and J lost 7; bases outside the gene matches: 8. Germline V gene lookup returns CDR1 MNHEY and CDR2 SMNVEV (reference sequence). CDR3 residues: CASSLTSGALREQYF. Written as DNA, the CDR3 is TGTGCCAGCAGTTTAACTAGCGGGGCCCTAAGGGAGCAGTACTTC.

The chain carries TRBV6-7 and TRBJ2-7; D perhaps matches TRBD2 (5 bases). TRBV6-7 belongs to the ORF category, with a function that is uncertain. The CDR3 runs to 16 residues. The V end lost 2 bases, the J end lost 5 bases, and 19 bases lay between the germline ends. The DNA of the CDR3 is TGTGCCAGCAGTTACGCCACCTCCGGGAATCGCAACGAGCAGTACTTC. It codes for CASSYATSGNRNEQYF.

This clone was found once. The rearrangement uses TRBV5-1 and TRBJ1-1, with TRBD1 identical over 8 bases. Germline V gives CDR1 SGHRS, CDR2 YFSETQ. With 0 bases clipped from V and 4 bases from J, the junction kept 2 bases outside the gene matches. The CDR3 is 14 residues long. DNA of the CDR3: TGCGCCAGCAGCTTGGACACAGGGGGCACTGAAGCTTTCTTT. The encoded protein is CASSLDTGGTEAFF.

The V call is TRBV19, the J call TRBJ2-7; the D is unclear. Germline lookup yields CDR1 LNHDA and CDR2 SQIVND (reference sequence). Trimming took 6 bases from V and 7 from J, leaving 19 bases between them. The CDR3 covers 14 residues. The CDR3 here is CASRNKGSTQEQYF. DNA for the CDR3: TGTGCCAGTAGAAATAAAGGGTCTACGCAGGAGCAGTACTTC.

This sequence joins TRBV4-3 and TRBJ2-1; 10 bases line up with TRBD2. From germline, CDR1 is LGHNA and CDR2 YSLEER. The CDR3 has 16 residues. V lost 0 bases to trimming and J lost 9 bases; unmatched junction nucleotides: 8. The CDR3 sequence is CASSQDPTSGVGEQFF. The CDR3 nucleotides are TGCGCCAGCAGCCAAGATCCCACTAGCGGGGTCGGTGAGCAGTTCTTC.

The chain has TRBV19 and TRBJ2-2, with 15 bases matching TRBD2. Germline CDR1 LNHDA, CDR2 SQIVND (reference sequence). V lost 6 bases to trimming and J lost 6 bases; unmatched junction nucleotides: 11. The CDR3 runs 18 residues. Here the CDR3 reads CASSPTGTSGRLAGELFF. Here the CDR3 DNA reads TGTGCCAGTAGCCCAACCGGGACTAGCGGGAGGTTGGCCGGGGAGCTGTTTTTT. The whole variable domain, remainder taken from reference TRBV19 and TRBJ2-2, is DGGITQSPKYLFRKEGQNVTLSCEQNLNHDAMYWYRQDPGQGLRLIYYSQIVNDFQKGDIAEGYSVSREKKESFPLTVTSAQKNPTAFYLCASSPTGTSGRLAGELFFGEGSRLTVL.

V is TRBV5-4 and J is TRBJ2-1; maybe TRBD1 (6 bases). CDR1 and CDR2 from the germline V gene are SGHNT and YYREEE (reference sequence). The CDR3 spans 17 residues. V was shortened by 3 bases and J by 5 bases, with 21 bases between the two germline ends. CDR3 nucleotide sequence: TGTGCCAGCAGCTCCGGACAGCCCGCCACGGGACACAATGAGCAGTTCTTC. This encodes CASSSGQPATGHNEQFF.

This rearrangement joins TRBV5-1 to TRBJ2-3; 7 positions match TRBD1. In germline, CDR1 is SGHRS, CDR2 YFSETQ. This CDR3 is built from 15 residues. The V and J ends lost 4 bases and 2 bases, in that order; junction bases with no gene match: 7. The CDR3 here is CASSVTGTYTDTQYF. The CDR3 region has the DNA TGCGCCAGCAGCGTGACAGGGACCTACACAGATACGCAGTATTTT.

J is TRBJ2-3 and V is TRBV5-4; 7 bases are shared with TRBD1. Trimming at V came to 4 bases and at J to 3 bases, leaving 14 bases not matched to a gene. Germline V gives CDR1 SGHNT, CDR2 YYREEE (reference sequence). The length of the CDR3 is 17 residues. The CDR3 nucleotides are TGTGCCAGCAGCCCGCTACCGACAGGGACACGGACAGATACGCAGTATTTT. Protein sequence: CASSPLPTGTRTDTQYF.

This chain connects TRBV5-4 to TRBJ2-5; TRBD2 matches 8 bases. This CDR3 comprises 15 residues. Germline V gene lookup returns CDR1 SGHNT and CDR2 YYREEE (reference sequence). J lost 7 bases, V lost 2 bases, and 10 bases had no gene match. Written as DNA, the CDR3 is TGTGCCAGCAGCTTATCGAAGCGGGAGACGGTGACCCAGTACTTC. Translating it yields CASSLSKRETVTQYF.

CDR3 DNA sequence: TGTGCCAGCCGACTAACCACCACCGGGGAGCTGTTTTTT. Its protein product is CASRLTTTGELFF. The genes are TRBV11-2 and TRBJ2-2; perhaps TRBD2 as D (5 bases). Trimming cost V 8 bases and J 4 bases, with 11 bases left between them. Per germline, CDR1 SGHAT and CDR2 FQNNGV. The CDR3 extends over 13 amino acids.